The 16 T cell receptor beta chains in this list originate from one sample, sequenced in a study of radiotherapy plus CTLA-4 blockade in lung cancer. Sequencing was performed with immunoSEQ multiplex PCR; in TCRdb, only in-frame clones are kept and a portion is missing. This table holds tens of thousands of clones, around nine tenths found once. Sequences were derived from peripheral blood, sampled from a patient treated with radiotherapy plus ipilimumab. The receptor source for this set is a human donor with non-small cell lung cancer that progressed on radiotherapy plus ipilimumab.

The V and J genes are TRBV5-1 and TRBJ1-1; D remains unclear. This CDR3 contains 14 residues. The V and J ends lost 0 bases and 2 bases respectively, with 8 bases between them. Germline V gene lookup returns CDR1 SGHRS and CDR2 YFSETQ. The CDR3 bases are TGCGCCAGCAGCTTGGCCGGGGATAACACTGAAGCTTTCTTT. This codes for CASSLAGDNTEAFF.

The chain recombines TRBV7-2 with TRBJ1-3, with D perhaps matching TRBD1 (5 bases). The germline V gene encodes CDR1 SGHTA and CDR2 FQGNSA. This CDR3 spans 15 amino acids. Trimming removed 6 bases at V and 1 base at J, with 13 bases between. This CDR3 is CASRLGRPSGNTIYF. The CDR3 DNA reads as TGTGCCAGCAGACTGGGACGCCCGTCTGGAAACACCATATATTTT.

V gene TRBV18 combines with J gene TRBJ1-1; D gene ambiguous. V lost 3 bases, J lost 7 bases, and 12 bases lay in between. Per germline, CDR1 KGHSH and CDR2 LQKENI. CDR3 size: 13 residues. For the CDR3, the DNA is TGTGCCAGCTCACCCCCTAGTACGGGTGAAGCTTTCTTT. Protein: CASSPPSTGEAFF.

The chain combines TRBV5-1 with TRBJ2-5; 10 bases fit TRBD1. The length of the CDR3 is 16 residues. The germline CDR1 and CDR2 sequences are SGHRS and YFSETQ. The V and J ends lost 3 bases and 4 bases, in that order; junction bases with no gene match: 9. The CDR3 spells CASSSEGQGSLETQYF. The CDR3 nucleotides are TGCGCCAGCAGCTCGGAGGGACAGGGGTCGTTAGAGACCCAGTACTTC.

This clone occurred once. Germline is not matched at one junction end, which may reflect a read error. CDR3 loop: CASSKATGYNEQFF. The CDR3 nucleotides are TGTGCCAGCAGTAAAGCTACGGGCTACAATGAGCAGTTCTTC. The J gene is TRBJ2-1, the V gene TRBV2; no reliable D call. The CDR3 spans 14 residues. Germline CDR1 SNHLY, CDR2 FYNNEI.

The J gene is TRBJ1-1, the V gene TRBV5-4; D gene unclear. The CDR3 runs to 10 residues. V lost 4 bases, J lost 11 bases, and 9 bases lay in between. Looked up from germline, CDR1 is SGHNT and CDR2 is YYREEE (reference sequence). CDR3 in amino acids: CASSPWRAFF. Written as DNA, the CDR3 is TGTGCCAGCAGCCCCTGGCGGGCTTTCTTT.

This chain connects TRBV19 to TRBJ1-2, with 8 nucleotides matching TRBD1. The CDR3 length is 14 residues. V trimming: 3 bases; J trimming: 6 bases; junction bases outside the gene matches: 6. Germline V CDR1 and CDR2: LNHDA, SQIVND (reference sequence). CDR3 nucleotides: TGTGCCAGTAGTATGGGCAGGGGGCGAAATGGCTACACCTTC. Encoded protein: CASSMGRGRNGYTF.

The chain uses TRBV10-3 and TRBJ2-7, with a tentative D call TRBD2 (6 bases). Germline assignment: CDR1 ENHRY and CDR2 SYGVKD. V gave up 3 bases and J gave up 6 bases, with 18 bases separating them. The CDR3 loop spans 15 amino acids. This CDR3 is CAISDSGAGSGEQYF. In DNA form, the CDR3 reads TGTGCCATCAGTGACTCCGGGGCGGGGTCGGGCGAGCAGTACTTC.

This clone was counted a few times. The V and J genes are TRBV6-6 and TRBJ1-2, with unresolved D. From germline, CDR1 is MNHNY and CDR2 SVGAGI (reference sequence). The CDR3 has 14 residues. The germline V and J ends were trimmed by 0 bases and 6 bases, with 11 bases remaining between them. CDR3 loop: CASSYSREVDGYTF. CDR3 nucleotide sequence: TGTGCCAGCAGTTACTCGAGGGAGGTGGATGGCTACACCTTC.

The V call is TRBV29-1, the J call TRBJ2-3; 11 nucleotides agree with TRBD2. CDR3 length: 16 residues. Germline V gene data show CDR1 as SQVTM and CDR2 as ANQGSEA. Trimming took 1 base from V and 4 from J; bases not matched to a gene: 7. The CDR3 is CSVEVAGGLSSDTQYF. As DNA, the CDR3 is TGCAGCGTTGAAGTAGCGGGGGGGCTGTCATCAGATACGCAGTATTTT.

This sequence joins TRBV9 and TRBJ1-1; 7 bases line up with TRBD1. Trimming took 0 bases from V and 0 from J; bases not matched to a gene: 14. CDR1 and CDR2 (germline): SGDLS, YYNGEE. The CDR3 extends over 19 amino acids. The CDR3 is CASSVEPVEDRLLNTEAFF. In DNA form, the CDR3 reads TGTGCCAGCAGCGTAGAGCCCGTGGAGGACAGGCTATTGAACACTGAAGCTTTCTTT.

On this clone: This CDR3 is also generated by other DNA sequences in the sample. The chain uses TRBV28 and TRBJ2-3; 12 bases fit TRBD2. With V trimmed by 9 bases and J by 3 bases, 7 bases remained unmatched. This CDR3 contains 15 residues. Germline V gives CDR1 MDHEN, CDR2 SYDVKM. CDR3 sequence: CARDAGLAGTDTQYF. CDR3 nucleotide sequence: TGTGCCAGAGACGCCGGACTAGCGGGGACAGATACGCAGTATTTT.

This chain connects TRBV6-5 to TRBJ2-5; D tentatively reads TRBD1 or TRBD2 (5 bases each). TRBJ2-7 explains the end of the DNA better; the J call may be wrong. Germline assignment: CDR1 MNHEY and CDR2 SVGAGI. The length of the CDR3 is 15 residues. CDR3 sequence reads: CASSQKPGPAGEQYF. Here the CDR3 DNA reads TGTGCCAGCAGTCAAAAGCCGGGGCCCGCTGGCGAGCAGTACTTC.

The chain has TRBV5-1 and TRBJ2-2; tentative D call: TRBD1 (5 bases). The germline gives CDR1 SGHRS, CDR2 YFSETQ. The V gene lost 2 bases and the J gene lost 5 bases, with 10 bases spanning the gap. The CDR3 sequence is 14 residues long. The CDR3: CASSFPSGTGELFF. CDR3 nucleotide sequence: TGCGCCAGCAGCTTTCCGTCAGGGACCGGGGAGCTGTTTTTT.

V is TRBV28 and J is TRBJ2-7; D may correspond to TRBD1 or TRBD2 (5 bases each). The germline V gene encodes CDR1 MDHEN and CDR2 SYDVKM. V shed 4 bases and J shed 7 bases, with 14 bases lying between them. The CDR3 runs to 13 residues. CDR3 region: CASSSDSRREQYF. CDR3 DNA: TGTGCCAGCAGTTCAGACAGCCGGAGGGAGCAGTACTTC. The complete variable domain, with remaining parts taken from reference TRBV28 and TRBJ2-7, reads DVKVTQSSRYLVKRTGEKVFLECVQDMDHENMFWYRQDPGLGLRLIYFSYDVKMKEKGDIPEGYSVSREKKERFSLILESASTNQTSMYLCASSSDSRREQYFGPGTRLTVT.

The J gene is TRBJ2-1, the V gene TRBV5-6; 7 nucleotides match TRBD2. After removal of 2 bases from V and 3 bases from J, the junction contained 11 bases not matched to a gene. This CDR3 contains 17 residues. CDR1 and CDR2 from the germline V gene are SGHDT and YYEEEE. CDR3: CASSLIGGRNSYNEQFF. CDR3 nucleotides: TGTGCCAGCAGCTTAATCGGCGGGAGAAATAGCTACAATGAGCAGTTCTTC.